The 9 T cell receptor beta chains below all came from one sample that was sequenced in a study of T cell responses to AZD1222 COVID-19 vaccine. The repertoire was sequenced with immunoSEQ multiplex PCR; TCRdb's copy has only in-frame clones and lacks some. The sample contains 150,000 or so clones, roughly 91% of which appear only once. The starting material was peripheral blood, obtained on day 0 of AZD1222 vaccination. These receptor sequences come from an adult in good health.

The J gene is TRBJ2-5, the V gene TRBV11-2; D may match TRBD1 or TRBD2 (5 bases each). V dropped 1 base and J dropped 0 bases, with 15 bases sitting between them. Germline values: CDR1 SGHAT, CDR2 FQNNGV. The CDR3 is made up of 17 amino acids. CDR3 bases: TGTGCCAGCAGCTTAGGTGTTCTTGGGACCAACCAAGAGACCCAGTACTTC. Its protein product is CASSLGVLGTNQETQYF.

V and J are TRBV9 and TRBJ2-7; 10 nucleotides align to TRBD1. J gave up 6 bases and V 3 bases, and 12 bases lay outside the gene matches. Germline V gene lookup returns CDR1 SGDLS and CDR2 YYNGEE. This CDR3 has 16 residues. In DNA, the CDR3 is TGTGCCAGCAGCGAATTTTCCGGGACAGGGGAAACCGAGCAGTACTTC. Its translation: CASSEFSGTGETEQYF.

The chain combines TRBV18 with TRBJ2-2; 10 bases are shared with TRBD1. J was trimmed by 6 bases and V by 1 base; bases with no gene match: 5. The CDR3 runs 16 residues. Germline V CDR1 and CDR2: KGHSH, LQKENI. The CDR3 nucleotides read TGTGCCAGCTCACCACGGACAGGGGGAACCTCCGGGGAGCTGTTTTTT. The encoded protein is CASSPRTGGTSGELFF.

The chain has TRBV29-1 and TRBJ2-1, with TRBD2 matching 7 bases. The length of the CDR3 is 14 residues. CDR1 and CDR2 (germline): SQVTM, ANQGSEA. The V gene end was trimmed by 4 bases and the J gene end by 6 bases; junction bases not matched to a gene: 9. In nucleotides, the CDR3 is TGCAGCGTTGGGCTTGCGGGAGCAGTCAATGAGCAGTTCTTC. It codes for CSVGLAGAVNEQFF.

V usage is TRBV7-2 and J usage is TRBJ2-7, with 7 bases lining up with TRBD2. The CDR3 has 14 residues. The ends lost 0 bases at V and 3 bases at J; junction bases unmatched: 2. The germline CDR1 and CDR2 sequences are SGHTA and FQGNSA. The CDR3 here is CASSLAGLHYEQYF. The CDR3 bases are TGTGCCAGCAGCTTAGCGGGACTACACTACGAGCAGTACTTC.

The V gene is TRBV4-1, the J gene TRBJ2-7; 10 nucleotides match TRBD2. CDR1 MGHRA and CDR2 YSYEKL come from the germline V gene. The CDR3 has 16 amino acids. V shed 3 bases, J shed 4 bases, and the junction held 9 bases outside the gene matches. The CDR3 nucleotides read TGCGCCAGCAGCCAGGGCATAGCGGGGGGCCTGTACGAGCAGTACGTC. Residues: CASSQGIAGGLYEQYV.

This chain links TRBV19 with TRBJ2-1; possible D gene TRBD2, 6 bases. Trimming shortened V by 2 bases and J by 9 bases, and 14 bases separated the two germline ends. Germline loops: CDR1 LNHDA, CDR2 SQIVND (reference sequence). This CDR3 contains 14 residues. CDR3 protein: CASSIRAGPSEQFF. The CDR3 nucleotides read TGTGCCAGTAGTATACGCGCGGGGCCTTCTGAGCAGTTCTTC.

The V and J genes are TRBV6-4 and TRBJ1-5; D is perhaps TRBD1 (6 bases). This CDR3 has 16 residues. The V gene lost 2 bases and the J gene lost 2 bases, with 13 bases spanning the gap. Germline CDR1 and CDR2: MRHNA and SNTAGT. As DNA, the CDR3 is TGTGCCAGCAGTGACGCACGGAGACAGGGCAATCAGCCCCAGCATTTT. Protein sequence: CASSDARRQGNQPQHF.

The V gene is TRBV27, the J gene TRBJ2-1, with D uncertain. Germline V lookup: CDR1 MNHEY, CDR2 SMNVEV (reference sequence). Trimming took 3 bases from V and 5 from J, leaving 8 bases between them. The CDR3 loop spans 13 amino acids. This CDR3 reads CASSFFRNNEQFF. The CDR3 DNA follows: TGTGCCAGCAGTTTTTTTCGCAACAATGAGCAGTTCTTC.